These 15 T cell receptor beta chains originate from one sample sequenced in a study of T cell changes during pregnancy in multiple sclerosis. TCRdb keeps only in-frame clones here, not all; method: immunoSEQ multiplex PCR. The sample has some 90,000 clones, roughly 90% seen once. The specimen comprised peripheral blood, sampled in the first trimester of pregnancy. These receptors were collected from a female donor with multiple sclerosis, enrolled in a pregnancy study.

The V call is TRBV7-8, the J call TRBJ1-2; D is perhaps TRBD1 (6 bases). Germline CDR1 SGHVS, CDR2 FQNEAQ. Trimming left V 5 bases short and J 4 bases short, with 14 bases between. The CDR3 covers 14 residues. The CDR3 nucleotides read TGTGCCAGCAGCATACAGGGAGTCGGCTATGGCTACACCTTC. The encoded protein is CASSIQGVGYGYTF.

The chain carries TRBV7-2 and TRBJ2-1, with TRBD1 as a possible D gene (6 bases). This CDR3 is built from 15 residues. CDR1 SGHTA and CDR2 FQGNSA come from the germline V gene. V dropped 7 bases and J dropped 12 bases, with 25 bases sitting between them. The CDR3: CASTPSDRHPGGQFF. CDR3 sequence (DNA): TGTGCCAGCACCCCATCAGACAGGCACCCCGGCGGGCAGTTCTTC.

The V gene is TRBV7-2, the J gene TRBJ1-1; D may be TRBD1 (5 bases). This CDR3 region has 16 residues. In germline, CDR1 is SGHTA, CDR2 FQGNSA. Trimming left V 1 base short and J 1 base short, with 13 bases between. The CDR3, as DNA: TGTGCCAGCAGCTTAGGCTTCGGCAGGGCGAACACTGAAGCTTTCTTT. Amino acids: CASSLGFGRANTEAFF.

The chain has TRBV5-1 and TRBJ2-3; 9 bases agree with TRBD2. J was trimmed by 2 bases and V by 0 bases; bases with no gene match: 4. The CDR3 has 16 residues. Germline loops: CDR1 SGHRS, CDR2 YFSETQ. In DNA, the CDR3 is TGCGCCAGCAGCTTGGGACTAGCGGCTTACACAGATACGCAGTATTTT. Translation gives CASSLGLAAYTDTQYF.

The genes are TRBV2 and TRBJ2-7, with D possibly being TRBD2 (7 bases). Germline-derived CDR1 and CDR2 are SNHLY and FYNNEI. This CDR3 region has 17 residues. V lost 6 bases, J lost 6 bases, and 27 bases lay in between. Here the CDR3 DNA reads TGTGCCAGCAGCTTAGCGGGTCTAACTGAAGGGGGTCGCGAGCAGTACTTC. It yields the protein CASSLAGLTEGGREQYF.

The chain has TRBV30 and TRBJ1-5; the match to TRBD1 covers 8 bases. This CDR3 comprises 13 residues. The junction had 10 bases not matched to a gene; V was cut back by 8 bases and J by 7 bases. Germline-derived CDR1 and CDR2 are GTSNPN and SVGIG (reference sequence). The CDR3 sequence is CALRQGTGQPQHF. CDR3 DNA: TGTGCCCTAAGACAGGGGACGGGCCAGCCCCAGCATTTT.

The V call is TRBV6-5, the J call TRBJ2-7; 9 bases align to TRBD1. There are 16 residues in the CDR3. The ends lost 1 base at V and 6 bases at J; junction bases unmatched: 10. CDR1 is MNHEY and CDR2 is SVGAGI in the germline V gene. CDR3 nucleotides: TGTGCCAGCAGTTACTTCTCAGGGACAGGGCTAGGCGAGCAGTACTTC. Translation: CASSYFSGTGLGEQYF.

V gene TRBV7-6 combines with J gene TRBJ1-1, with TRBD1 as a possible D gene (5 bases). The CDR3 is made up of 17 amino acids. Trimming cost V 2 bases and J 4 bases, with 20 bases left between them. CDR1 and CDR2 (germline): SGHVS, FNYEAQ. The CDR3 nucleotides are TGTGCCAGCAGCTTATTTTCTTCAGGGATTGGGGTCACTGAAGCTTTCTTT. Translated, it gives CASSLFSSGIGVTEAFF.

This rearrangement joins TRBV2 to TRBJ2-2, with 8 bases matching TRBD1. V lost 3 bases, J lost 4 bases, and 4 bases stayed unmatched. Per the germline V gene, CDR1 is SNHLY and CDR2 is FYNNEI. CDR3 size: 15 residues. CDR3 region: CASSDPRGRTGELFF. In DNA form, the CDR3 reads TGTGCCAGCAGTGACCCCAGGGGGCGCACCGGGGAGCTGTTTTTT. Full variable domain (missing parts from reference TRBV2 and TRBJ2-2): EPEVTQTPSHQVTQMGQEVILRCVPISNHLYFYWYRQILGQKVEFLVSFYNNEISEKSEIFDDQFSVERPDGSNFTLKIRSTKLEDSAMYFCASSDPRGRTGELFFGEGSRLTVL.

This clone has just one count. The chain combines TRBV27 with TRBJ2-1; 7 nucleotides agree with TRBD2. The V gene's germline CDR1 is MNHEY and CDR2 SMNVEV (reference sequence). The CDR3 runs to 16 residues. V dropped 2 bases and J dropped 4; count of bases not matched to a gene: 8. The CDR3 DNA reads as TGTGCCAGCAGTTTAACGGGCCAGGGAGGGTACAATGAGCAGTTCTTC. Translating gives CASSLTGQGGYNEQFF.

The gene calls are TRBV29-1 and TRBJ1-1; D remains ambiguous. The CDR3 is 13 residues long. Trimming took 4 bases from V and 2 from J, leaving 11 bases between them. Germline V gene lookup returns CDR1 SQVTM and CDR2 ANQGSEA. This chain's CDR3 is CSVAATPNTEAFF. The CDR3 bases are TGCAGCGTTGCTGCGACACCAAACACTGAAGCTTTCTTT. Using reference TRBV29-1 and TRBJ1-1 for the parts outside the CDR3, the full variable domain is SAVISQKPSRDICQRGTSLTIQCQVDSQVTMMFWYRQQPGQSLTLIATANQGSEATYESGFVIDKFPISRPNLTFSTLTVSNMSPEDSSIYLCSVAATPNTEAFFGQGTRLTVV.

The chain couples TRBV4-1 to TRBJ1-1; D call uncertain. The CDR3 loop spans 16 amino acids. The V gene lost 0 bases and the J gene lost 2 bases, with 13 bases spanning the gap. The V gene's germline CDR1 is MGHRA and CDR2 YSYEKL. The DNA for the CDR3 is TGCGCCAGCAGCCAAGATGAGAGGGTTGAAAACACTGAAGCTTTCTTT. Protein: CASSQDERVENTEAFF.

The chain recombines TRBV7-9 with TRBJ2-4; 8 bases align to TRBD1. Germline loops: CDR1 SEHNR, CDR2 FQNEAQ (reference sequence). The junction had 11 bases not matched to a gene; V was cut back by 2 bases and J by 8 bases. The CDR3 sequence is 16 residues long. DNA of the CDR3: TGTGCCAGCAGCTTATGGATAGGAGGACAGGGCGACATTCAGTACTTC. As protein: CASSLWIGGQGDIQYF.

This sequence joins TRBV6-1 and TRBJ2-2; 7 nucleotides align to TRBD1. The CDR3 covers 16 residues. CDR1 and CDR2 (germline): MNHNS, SASEGT. V lost 2 bases, J lost 1 base, and 4 bases stayed unmatched. CDR3 nucleotides: TGTGCCAGCAGTGAATCCACAGGGGTGAACACCGGGGAGCTGTTTTTT. Amino acids: CASSESTGVNTGELFF.

The CDR3 reads CASSAASDTEAFF. CDR3 nucleotides: TGTGCCAGCAGCGCCGCGAGTGACACTGAAGCTTTCTTT. The chain links TRBV6-5 to TRBJ1-1; no clear D gene. From germline, CDR1 is MNHEY and CDR2 SVGAGI. The CDR3 has 13 amino acids. The V end was cut by 6 bases, the J end by 3 bases, with 11 bases between.